These 30 T cell receptor beta chains originate from one sample sequenced in a study of human T cells and chemical hapten exposure. TCRdb re-called the RACE reads through MiXCR, storing one row per CDR3 protein. The profile shows about 64,000 distinct CDR3 sequences, approximately 10% of them singletons. Time point indicated: patch test 3, about 24 weeks after DPC sensitization. Stated treatment: therapeutic diphenylcyclopropenone sensitization with weekly scalp DPC. The source was whole blood, collected in connection with sensitization to the hapten diphenylcyclopropenone (DPC). Every receptor here comes from a woman in her 30s with alopecia areata. Some clones in this sample may be carry-over from other donors' samples.

This clonotype has a count of ten or more. The chain joins TRBV6-6 to TRBJ1-6, with D maybe TRBD1 (6 bases). V gave up 0 bases and J gave up 10 bases, with 16 bases separating them. The CDR3 totals 16 residues. The germline gives CDR1 MNHNY, CDR2 SVGAGI (reference sequence). The CDR3 region has the DNA TGTGCCAGCAGTTACTCCCTCTGGGACATTATATCACCCCTCCACTTT. Its translation is CASSYSLWDIISPLHF.

This clonotype was observed at least ten times. The chain employs TRBV20-1 and TRBJ1-5; 7 nucleotides line up with TRBD1. The V segment lost 1 base and the J segment 0 bases; nucleotides outside the gene matches: 9. The CDR3 is 17 amino acids. Germline loops: CDR1 DFQATT, CDR2 SNEGSKA (reference sequence). CDR3 in DNA: TGCAGTGCTAGAGGACCCGGACAGGACAATAGCAATCAGCCCCAGCATTTT. This gives the protein CSARGPGQDNSNQPQHF.

This clonotype was picked up a small number of times. The chain combines TRBV9 with TRBJ2-7, with D maybe TRBD2 (5 bases). The V end lost 0 bases, the J end lost 6 bases, and 7 bases lay between the germline ends. Germline CDR1 reads SGDLS; CDR2 reads YYNGEE. The CDR3 covers 12 residues. Here the CDR3 DNA reads TGTGCCAGCAGCGTAGACGAGGGCGAGCAGTACTTC. This codes for CASSVDEGEQYF.

This clonotype occurred many times. The CDR3 loop reads CASSLAVRASPNEKLFF. The CDR3 bases are TGTGCCAGCAGCTTGGCGGTCCGGGCCAGCCCTAATGAAAAACTGTTTTTT. The gene calls are TRBV5-6 and TRBJ1-4; D is unclear. V lost 0 bases and J 3 bases, leaving 15 bases between the germline ends. There are 17 residues in the CDR3. The germline V gene encodes CDR1 SGHDT and CDR2 YYEEEE.

A few counts support this clonotype. V gene TRBV4-3 combines with J gene TRBJ2-5; TRBD2 matches 8 bases. The J segment lost 1 base and the V segment lost 4 bases, leaving 8 bases of the junction unmatched. The CDR3 spans 16 residues. The germline gives CDR1 LGHNA, CDR2 YSLEER. CDR3 region: CASSPQGRGAQETQYF. Here the CDR3 DNA reads TGCGCCAGCAGCCCCCAAGGGCGGGGGGCCCAAGAGACCCAGTACTTC.

The V call is TRBV28, the J call TRBJ1-6; the D gene is possibly TRBD1 (6 bases). This CDR3 contains 15 residues. The V end lost 2 bases, the J end lost 7 bases, and 12 bases lay between the germline ends. CDR1 and CDR2 (germline): MDHEN, SYDVKM. CDR3 sequence reads: CASSLLGALNSPLHF. CDR3 nucleotide sequence: TGTGCCAGCAGTTTACTGGGGGCGCTGAATTCACCCCTCCACTTT. The full variable domain, with the rest looked up from reference TRBV28 and TRBJ1-6, is DVKVTQSSRYLVKRTGEKVFLECVQDMDHENMFWYRQDPGLGLRLIYFSYDVKMKEKGDIPEGYSVSREKKERFSLILESASTNQTSMYLCASSLLGALNSPLHFGNGTRLTVT.

This clonotype was counted a few times. V gene TRBV6-5 combines with J gene TRBJ1-1; D is ambiguous. CDR1 and CDR2 from the germline V gene are MNHEY and SVGAGI. CDR3 length: 14 amino acids. V shed 2 bases and J shed 0 bases, with 7 bases lying between them. The CDR3 loop is CASSYDYVNTEAFF. CDR3 DNA: TGTGCCAGCAGTTACGATTATGTGAACACTGAAGCTTTCTTT.

This clonotype was picked up a small number of times. The V gene is TRBV6-2 or TRBV6-3, the J gene TRBJ1-5; perhaps TRBD1 as D (5 bases). The CDR3 runs 15 residues. CDR1 and CDR2 (germline): MNHEY, SVGEGT. The V and J ends lost 2 bases and 9 bases respectively, with 17 bases between them. The CDR3 spells CASSYRDSLEGPQHF. CDR3 coding DNA: TGTGCCAGCAGTTACCGTGACAGCCTGGAGGGGCCCCAGCATTTT.

This chain joins TRBV28 and TRBJ2-5; 10 bases fit TRBD2. This CDR3 contains 17 residues. The V segment lost 5 bases and the J segment 0 bases; nucleotides outside the gene matches: 9. Germline CDR1 reads MDHEN; CDR2 reads SYDVKM. CDR3 region: CASSPIPTSGYQETQYF. For the CDR3, the DNA is TGTGCCAGCAGTCCCATACCGACTAGCGGGTACCAAGAGACCCAGTACTTC.

The V gene is TRBV29-1, the J gene TRBJ2-1; the D gene could be TRBD1 or TRBD2 (5 bases each). Looked up from germline, CDR1 is SQVTM and CDR2 is ANQGSEA. The CDR3 has 14 amino acids. The germline V and J ends were trimmed by 2 bases and 9 bases, with 17 bases remaining between them. The CDR3 loop is CSVESPGLRGEQFF. Written as DNA, the CDR3 is TGCAGCGTTGAAAGTCCAGGGCTGAGGGGTGAGCAGTTCTTC.

This clonotype was seen at least ten times. The chain employs TRBV6-1 and TRBJ1-5; 9 bases agree with TRBD1. With V trimmed by 4 bases and J by 6 bases, 4 bases remained unmatched. Per germline, CDR1 MNHNS and CDR2 SASEGT. This CDR3 contains 14 residues. CDR3 coding DNA: TGTGCCAGCAGTGCCACGACAGGGGGTCAGCCCCAGCATTTT. Translation gives CASSATTGGQPQHF.

This clonotype was seen a few times. The CDR3 nucleotides are TGTGCCAGCAGCTCTATCCTCCAAGAGACCCAGTACTTC. Protein: CASSSILQETQYF. This chain joins TRBV7-6 and TRBJ2-5; D remains unclear. The CDR3 is 13 residues long. Germline V CDR1 and CDR2: SGHVS, FNYEAQ. V lost 4 bases and J 1 base, leaving 7 bases between the germline ends. The full variable domain, with the rest looked up from reference TRBV7-6 and TRBJ2-5, is GAGVSQSPRYKVTKRGQDVALRCDPISGHVSLYWYRQALGQGPEFLTYFNYEAQQDKSGLPNDRFSAERPEGSISTLTIQRTEQRDSAMYRCASSSILQETQYFGPGTRLLVL.

The chain carries TRBV18 and TRBJ2-1; D possibly corresponds to TRBD2 (6 bases). Germline loops: CDR1 KGHSH, CDR2 LQKENI. The CDR3 is made up of 18 amino acids. Trimming removed 8 bases at V and 4 bases at J, with 27 bases between. CDR3 sequence: CASASQGLKGAGYNEQFF. DNA of the CDR3: TGTGCCAGCGCAAGTCAAGGATTGAAAGGGGCGGGGTACAATGAGCAGTTCTTC.

Many counts were recorded for this clonotype. This chain connects TRBV7-3 to TRBJ2-5; no clear D. V was trimmed by 5 bases and J by 5 bases, leaving 12 bases between them. The germline gives CDR1 SGHTA, CDR2 FQGTGA. The CDR3 contains 13 residues. CDR3 in amino acids: CASSAAIGETQYF. CDR3 bases: TGTGCCAGCAGCGCTGCGATAGGGGAGACCCAGTACTTC.

This chain connects TRBV20-1 to TRBJ2-1; 8 bases line up with TRBD2. There are 14 residues in the CDR3. Germline assignment: CDR1 DFQATT and CDR2 SNEGSKA (reference sequence). Losses at the gene ends were 0 bases for V and 5 bases for J; bases not matched to a gene: 3. CDR3 region: CSARDWTSHNEQFF. CDR3 DNA: TGCAGTGCTAGAGATTGGACTAGCCACAATGAGCAGTTCTTC.

This clonotype occurred a few times. The gene calls are TRBV28 and TRBJ1-2, with D hard to call. The ends were cut back, 4 bases at V and 9 bases at J, with 12 bases in the middle. This CDR3 has 12 residues. Germline V gives CDR1 MDHEN, CDR2 SYDVKM. The CDR3 spells CASSSYESRYTF. As DNA, the CDR3 is TGTGCCAGCAGTTCTTATGAAAGTCGCTACACCTTC.

CDR3 loop: CASSLAGAEKLFF. In DNA form, the CDR3 reads TGCGCCAGCAGCTTGGCAGGGGCCGAAAAACTGTTTTTT. This chain connects TRBV5-1 to TRBJ1-4, with a possible D match to TRBD1 (6 bases). The V gene's germline CDR1 is SGHRS and CDR2 YFSETQ. Trimming stripped 0 bases from V and 8 bases from J, with 8 bases between. The CDR3 is 13 residues long.

The rearrangement uses TRBV6-2 or TRBV6-3 and TRBJ2-7; possible D gene TRBD1, 5 bases. There are 12 residues in the CDR3. Germline V gives CDR1 MNHEY, CDR2 SVGEGT. V was trimmed by 2 bases and J by 8 bases, leaving 10 bases between them. The CDR3 region has the DNA TGTGCCAGCAGTTACGCCCAGGGCAAGCAGTACTTC. Protein: CASSYAQGKQYF.

The V call is TRBV6-2 or TRBV6-3, the J call TRBJ2-7; 9 bases are shared with TRBD1. The CDR3 runs to 16 residues. Trimming removed 3 bases from V and 2 bases from J; junction bases left unmatched: 8. Germline CDR1 reads MNHEY; CDR2 reads SVGEGT. Written as DNA, the CDR3 is TGTGCCAGCAGTTATGACCCCGGACAGGGGACCTACGAGCAGTACTTC. This sequence encodes CASSYDPGQGTYEQYF.

This clonotype was recorded at least ten times. The V call is TRBV29-1, the J call TRBJ2-7; D gene uncertain. Per the germline V gene, CDR1 is SQVTM and CDR2 is ANQGSEA. V lost 6 bases and J lost 1, with 16 bases in between. The CDR3 sequence is 14 residues long. The CDR3: CSVSFGLGSYEQYF. The CDR3 nucleotides read TGCAGCGTCTCCTTCGGCTTGGGGTCCTACGAGCAGTACTTC.

This clonotype occurred a few times. The chain has TRBV28 and TRBJ2-7, with 15 bases that match TRBD2. V lost 5 bases and J lost 2; bases outside the gene matches: 22. Germline CDR1 reads MDHEN; CDR2 reads SYDVKM. CDR3 size: 22 residues. CDR3 bases: TGTGCCAGCAGTCGACCTCCCCCGGGACTAGCGGGGGGCTTTTACACTCCCTACGAGCAGTACTTC. It is translated as CASSRPPPGLAGGFYTPYEQYF.

The genes are TRBV19 and TRBJ2-3; D gene uncertain. V lost 8 bases, J lost 6 bases, and 12 bases lay in between. CDR3 size: 12 residues. The germline gives CDR1 LNHDA, CDR2 SQIVND (reference sequence). The CDR3 bases are TGTGCCAGTGGGCCAAGGGTGGATACGCAGTATTTT. This gives the protein CASGPRVDTQYF.

This clonotype was seen repeatedly, ten times or more. The rearrangement joins TRBV11-2 to TRBJ2-3; TRBD2 matches at 12 bases. Trimming removed 6 bases from V and 4 bases from J; junction bases left unmatched: 14. The CDR3 runs to 18 residues. Germline CDR1 reads SGHAT; CDR2 reads FQNNGV. CDR3 protein: CASRPNSLAGGPPDTQYF. The DNA for the CDR3 is TGTGCCAGCAGACCGAACTCTCTAGCGGGAGGGCCTCCAGATACGCAGTATTTT.

This clonotype was counted many times. J is TRBJ2-1 and V is TRBV7-3; D gene ambiguous. There are 15 residues in the CDR3. The germline V gene has CDR1 SGHTA and CDR2 FQGTGA. The V end lost 0 bases, the J end lost 0 bases, and 6 bases lay between the germline ends. The CDR3 nucleotides read TGTGCCAGCAGCTTAACTGATAGCTCCTACAATGAGCAGTTCTTC. Amino acid sequence: CASSLTDSSYNEQFF.

This clonotype was counted at least ten times. The chain links TRBV5-5 to TRBJ1-4, with D tentatively TRBD1 (5 bases). CDR3 length: 14 amino acids. Germline V lookup: CDR1 SGHKS, CDR2 YYEKEE (reference sequence). The ends were cut back, 3 bases at V and 4 bases at J, with 10 bases in the middle. In DNA form, the CDR3 reads TGTGCCAGCAGCTCCGGACAACTTAATGAAAAACTGTTTTTT. This gives the protein CASSSGQLNEKLFF.

The gene calls are TRBV4-2 and TRBJ2-4; D assignment may be TRBD1 or TRBD2 (5 bases each). Germline V gives CDR1 LGHNA, CDR2 YNFKEQ. The CDR3 spans 15 residues. V was pared by 2 bases and J by 2 bases, with 10 bases between. CDR3 in amino acids: CASSQSGTSKNIQYF. The CDR3 DNA reads TGTGCCAGCAGCCAAAGTGGGACCTCCAAAAACATTCAGTACTTC.

The chain recombines TRBV29-1 with TRBJ1-1; 7 bases are shared with TRBD1. J lost 3 bases, V lost 1 base, and 2 bases had no gene match. Per germline, CDR1 SQVTM and CDR2 ANQGSEA. The CDR3 spans 13 residues. The CDR3 nucleotides are TGCAGCGTTGAAGCAGGGGGGCACACTGAAGCTTTCTTT. It specifies CSVEAGGHTEAFF.

Ten or more counts support this clonotype. The CDR3: CSARGSHRNTEAFF. The CDR3, as DNA: TGCAGTGCTAGAGGTTCTCACCGAAACACTGAAGCTTTCTTT. The rearrangement joins TRBV20-1 to TRBJ1-1, with D unresolved. CDR1 and CDR2 from the germline V gene are DFQATT and SNEGSKA (reference sequence). With 1 base removed from V and 2 bases from J, the gap between germline ends came to 11 bases. The CDR3 has 14 residues.

This clonotype was observed a handful of times. The rearrangement joins TRBV6-2 or TRBV6-3 to TRBJ1-6; 8 positions agree with TRBD1. This CDR3 contains 17 residues. J lost 9 bases, V lost 2 bases, and 12 bases had no gene match. Germline lookup yields CDR1 MNHEY and CDR2 SVGEGT. CDR3 residues: CASSYTESNTGGSPLHF. The CDR3 DNA follows: TGTGCCAGCAGTTACACGGAAAGCAATACAGGGGGTTCACCCCTCCACTTT.

In its sample, this clonotype was seen many times. The chain has TRBV11-2 and TRBJ2-1; TRBD1 matches at 8 bases. The trim removed 1 base at V and 4 bases at J, leaving 9 bases unmatched. CDR1 is SGHAT, CDR2 FQNNGV, per germline. This CDR3 contains 17 residues. In DNA form, the CDR3 reads TGTGCCAGCAGCTTAGTCACCGGACAGGGCCGTTACAATGAGCAGTTCTTC. Protein: CASSLVTGQGRYNEQFF.